This record covers a single T cell receptor beta chain. This CDR3 has 13 residues. The V and J ends lost 2 bases and 0 bases respectively, with 4 bases between them. Germline V gives CDR1 PRHDT, CDR2 FYEKMQ (reference sequence). This specimen belongs to a study of radiotherapy plus CTLA-4 blockade in lung cancer. Background on the study: Of the patients, around 17% showed objective responses and more than 30% attained disease control.

Clones were read by immunoSEQ multiplex PCR, and TCRdb kept only the in-frame ones, dropping some. This table holds about 76,000 clones, around 80% found once. The source material was peripheral blood, sampled from a patient treated with radiotherapy plus ipilimumab. This chain joins TRBV13 and TRBJ1-1; D ambiguous. The origin of this receptor is a human donor with non-small cell lung cancer who had stable disease on radiotherapy plus ipilimumab. The CDR3 region has the DNA TGTGCCAGCAGCTTAACCTTGAACACTGAAGCTTTCTTT. Protein product: CASSLTLNTEAFF.